The clone carrying this TCR beta chain was seen at least ten times. The antigen remains undetermined. The sample is drawn from a study of early T cells in non-severe SARS-CoV-2 infection. Overall study context: Sequenced material consisted of bulk RNA (from unsorted whole blood), and chains were unpaired.

Whole-study findings and limits: CD4 and private specificities were missed by VDJdb matching, which favored anti-spike CD8 responses.

Unique molecular identifiers were added to individual cDNA molecules. TCRdb used MiXCR to reprocess the 5' RACE reads, holding one entry per CDR3 protein. This sample has tens of thousands of distinct CDR3 sequences, with roughly 6% found just once. This clonotype was obtained from an adult who was a healthcare worker with PCR-confirmed SARS-CoV-2 infection or an uninfected control (not recorded which). Sequencing was performed on whole blood.

The CDR3 protein is CASTRDSSGNTIYF. The CDR3 DNA reads TGTGCCAGCACCCGAGACAGCTCTGGAAACACCATATATTTT. This chain connects TRBV12-3 or TRBV12-4 to TRBJ1-3; D is possibly TRBD1 (5 bases). This CDR3 comprises 14 residues. Trimming stripped 7 bases from V and 0 bases from J, with 10 bases between.